This section outlines one TCR beta chain sequence together with its context. The antigen is not known. The sample originates from a study of T cell responses to AZD1222 COVID-19 vaccine. Study findings and constraints: Across spike, vaccine-associated CD4 TCRs were found, dominant at 160-218 and 743-854. Just a handful of AZD1222 recipients tested seropositive at baseline.

The assay was immunoSEQ multiplex PCR, and TCRdb's table has in-frame clones only and misses some. The repertoire holds more than 95,000 clones, with approximately 88% as singletons. Germline lookup yields CDR1 LGHDT and CDR2 YNNKEL (reference sequence). CDR3 length: 14 residues. The V end was cut by 1 base, the J end by 7 bases, with 14 bases between. This receptor was obtained from an adult in good health. Material: peripheral blood, obtained on day 0 of AZD1222 vaccination. The J gene is TRBJ2-7, the V gene TRBV3-1 (or the pseudogene TRBV3-2); a possible D gene is TRBD1 (5 bases). The CDR3, as DNA: TGTGCCAGCAGCCAAGTGCCGACAGCTGGGGAGCAGTACTTC. Translating it yields CASSQVPTAGEQYF.